This T cell receptor beta chain stems from a study of CD8 T cells in ankylosing spondylitis. One entry per CDR3 protein results from TCRdb running MiXCR on the 5' RACE reads. The sample has tens of thousands of distinct CDR3 sequences; around 30% are singletons. Unmatched junction bases numbered 6, after V lost 4 bases and J lost 4 bases. The CDR3 totals 14 residues. Germline CDR1 and CDR2: SGHRS and YFSETQ. The chain couples TRBV5-1 to TRBJ1-2; TRBD1 matches 8 bases. Sample: blood, either unsorted or a sorted T cell fraction (not recorded which). This TCR derives from a male donor with ankylosing spondylitis or in good health (not recorded which). DNA for the CDR3: TGCGCCAGCAGCGGCGGGACAGGAAGCTATGGCTACACCTTC. The encoded protein is CASSGGTGSYGYTF.